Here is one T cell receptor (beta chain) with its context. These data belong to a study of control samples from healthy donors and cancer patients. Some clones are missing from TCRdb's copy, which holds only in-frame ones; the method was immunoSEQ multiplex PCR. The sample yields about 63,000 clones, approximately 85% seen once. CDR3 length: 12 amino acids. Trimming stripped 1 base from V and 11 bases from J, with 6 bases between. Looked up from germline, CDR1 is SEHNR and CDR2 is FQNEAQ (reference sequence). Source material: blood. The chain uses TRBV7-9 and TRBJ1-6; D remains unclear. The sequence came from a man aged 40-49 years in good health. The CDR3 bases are TGTGCCAGCAGCTTAGAACAGACACCCCTCCACTTT. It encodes CASSLEQTPLHF.